The 16 T cell receptor beta chains reported below all come from one sample, sequenced in a study of Graves' ophthalmopathy and Graves' hyperthyroidism. RNA transcripts served as template for amplifying TCR beta CDR3 sequences. The first round was an RT-PCR with HTBI primers, and the second round was a multiplex PCR. TCRdb re-analysed the multiplex PCR reads in MiXCR, keeping a single row per CDR3 protein. The table includes nearly 400,000 distinct CDR3 sequences, around 19% detected once. Specimen: peripheral blood. These receptor sequences come from a woman between 18 and 29 years old with Graves' ophthalmopathy.

There are many counts of this clonotype. CDR3 sequence reads: CASSLEGHQETQYF. The CDR3, as DNA: TGTGCCAGCAGCTTAGAGGGCCACCAAGAGACCCAGTACTTC. The rearrangement joins TRBV7-2 to TRBJ2-5; D gene ambiguous. The CDR3 has 14 amino acids. V gave up 1 base and J gave up 0 bases, with 6 bases separating them. Germline CDR1 SGHTA, CDR2 FQGNSA.

This clonotype was counted many times. V is TRBV19 and J is TRBJ1-5; D is perhaps TRBD1 (5 bases). CDR1 LNHDA and CDR2 SQIVND come from the germline V gene (reference sequence). V lost 5 bases to trimming and J lost 0 bases, with 14 bases between them. This CDR3 contains 16 residues. The CDR3 reads CASSYRQFNSNQPQHF. CDR3 DNA: TGTGCCAGTAGTTATAGACAGTTTAATAGCAATCAGCCCCAGCATTTT.

This rearrangement joins TRBV28 to TRBJ1-1, with a weak D call TRBD1 (5 bases). Per the germline V gene, CDR1 is MDHEN and CDR2 is SYDVKM. The CDR3 has 14 amino acids. The germline V and J ends were trimmed by 5 bases and 6 bases, with 16 bases remaining between them. In DNA, the CDR3 is TGTGCCAGCAGTAGGACAAAAATTAACGCTGAAGCTTTCTTT. Protein: CASSRTKINAEAFF.

This clonotype was seen many times. This chain joins TRBV19 and TRBJ1-5; TRBD1 might be the D (5 bases). Germline lookup yields CDR1 LNHDA and CDR2 SQIVND (reference sequence). Trimming stripped 4 bases from V and 2 bases from J, with 12 bases between. This CDR3 has 15 residues. CDR3 in amino acids: CASSRHRGGNQPQHF. Here the CDR3 DNA reads TGTGCCAGTAGTAGACACCGAGGGGGCAATCAGCCCCAGCATTTT.

This clonotype was detected many times. V and J are TRBV29-1 and TRBJ2-5; 11 nucleotides align to TRBD2. Germline V CDR1 and CDR2: SQVTM, ANQGSEA. Trimming at V came to 1 base and at J to 4 bases, leaving 8 bases not matched to a gene. The CDR3 is 16 residues long. CDR3 DNA: TGCAGCGTTGAAGCTCTTAGCGGGAGGGCACCAGAGACCCAGTACTTC. It yields the protein CSVEALSGRAPETQYF.

This clonotype was counted many times. The V gene is TRBV7-2, the J gene TRBJ2-7; 8 positions match TRBD2. V was pared by 4 bases and J by 3 bases, with 8 bases of the junction left unmatched. Looked up from germline, CDR1 is SGHTA and CDR2 is FQGNSA. The CDR3 runs 15 residues. CDR3 residues: CASSSIPLAGYEQYF. The CDR3 DNA follows: TGTGCCAGCAGCTCCATCCCCCTAGCGGGCTACGAGCAGTACTTC.

This clonotype was observed at least ten times. The chain joins TRBV6-1 to TRBJ2-2; D call uncertain. CDR3 length: 13 residues. Trimming cost V 0 bases and J 7 bases, with 6 bases left between them. CDR1 MNHNS and CDR2 SASEGT come from the germline V gene. CDR3 DNA sequence: TGTGCCAGCAGTGAAGCGCGCGTCGGGGAGCTGTTTTTT. The encoded protein is CASSEARVGELFF.

This clonotype was detected ten times or more. The rearrangement joins TRBV19 to TRBJ1-2; D is undetermined. This CDR3 region has 13 residues. Germline V gives CDR1 LNHDA, CDR2 SQIVND (reference sequence). Trimming removed 0 bases from V and 7 bases from J, with 9 bases in between. The CDR3 loop reads CASSIDLGAGYTF. The DNA of the CDR3 is TGTGCCAGTAGTATAGATTTGGGAGCTGGCTACACCTTC.

This clonotype was observed at least ten times. V is TRBV6-2 or TRBV6-3 and J is TRBJ2-6; D could derive from TRBD1 or TRBD2 (5 bases each). Germline lookup yields CDR1 MNHEY and CDR2 SVGEGT. V lost 2 bases and J 2 bases, leaving 10 bases between the germline ends. The CDR3 totals 16 residues. CDR3 bases: TGTGCCAGCAGTTACGTGGGGGAAACTGGGGCCAACGTCCTGACTTTC. Amino acid sequence: CASSYVGETGANVLTF.

This clonotype was seen at least ten times. The V call is TRBV2, the J call TRBJ2-7; D is unclear. The ends were cut back, 10 bases at V and 3 bases at J, with 22 bases in the middle. CDR3 length: 15 amino acids. Germline CDR1 is SNHLY and CDR2 is FYNNEI. CDR3 coding DNA: TGTGCCACCAACCCTGAACGGTCCTCGGTCTACGAGCAGTACTTC. Its protein product is CATNPERSSVYEQYF.

V and J are TRBV25-1 and TRBJ2-7, with D perhaps being TRBD1 or TRBD2 (5 bases each). This CDR3 is 16 amino acids long. V gave up 3 bases and J gave up 0 bases, with 15 bases separating them. The germline gives CDR1 MGHDK, CDR2 SYGVNS. This CDR3 reads CASSDDRGLSSYEQYF. In nucleotides, the CDR3 is TGTGCCAGCAGTGACGACCGGGGCCTAAGCTCCTACGAGCAGTACTTC.

Ten or more counts support this clonotype. In DNA form, the CDR3 reads TGTGCCAGCAGTAAACCGGGACTAGGGGCCGGGGAGCTGTTTTTT. Translation gives CASSKPGLGAGELFF. V gene TRBV28 combines with J gene TRBJ2-2; 8 positions agree with TRBD2. The J segment lost 6 bases and the V segment lost 5 bases, leaving 8 bases of the junction unmatched. This CDR3 contains 15 residues. Germline lookup yields CDR1 MDHEN and CDR2 SYDVKM.

In this sample, this clonotype turned up many times. This chain links TRBV27 with TRBJ1-6; TRBD1 is a possible D gene (6 bases). The ends were cut back, 5 bases at V and 2 bases at J, with 10 bases in the middle. The length of the CDR3 is 15 residues. The germline V gene has CDR1 MNHEY and CDR2 SMNVEV (reference sequence). CDR3 coding DNA: TGTGCCAGCAGTCCACAGGGACCCTATAATTCACCCCTCCACTTT. Its translation is CASSPQGPYNSPLHF.

This clonotype was seen ten or more times. The chain carries TRBV28 and TRBJ2-7; D is unclear. Germline V CDR1 and CDR2: MDHEN, SYDVKM. V dropped 8 bases and J dropped 4 bases, with 18 bases sitting between them. The CDR3 is made up of 14 amino acids. The CDR3 loop is CASLGRFVGYEQYF. CDR3 nucleotides: TGTGCCAGCCTGGGTCGATTTGTCGGTTACGAGCAGTACTTC.

Ten or more counts support this clonotype. This chain links TRBV12-3 or TRBV12-4 with TRBJ2-7; TRBD2 matches 8 bases. This CDR3 comprises 14 residues. J gave up 5 bases and V 5 bases, and 8 bases lay outside the gene matches. The CDR3 DNA follows: TGTGCCAGCAGTCTCGGGACTAGATTCCACGAGCAGTACTTC. This codes for CASSLGTRFHEQYF.

There are many counts of this clonotype. CDR3 DNA: TGTGCCAGCAGTCCCGGGACAGGCAAAGAGACCCAGTACTTC. Translation: CASSPGTGKETQYF. V is TRBV6-2 or TRBV6-3 and J is TRBJ2-5, with 8 bases matching TRBD1. CDR3 length equals 14 residues. CDR1 is MNHEY, CDR2 SVGEGT, per germline. Trimming at V came to 5 bases and at J to 3 bases, leaving 5 bases not matched to a gene.